These T cell receptor beta chains were read from a single sample in a study of cytomegalovirus exposure and HLA in healthy donors. Sequencing used immunoSEQ multiplex PCR; TCRdb keeps in-frame clones, though not all of them. The sample yields some 170,000 clones, roughly 89% seen once. Sequencing was performed on PBMCs. The receptor set was obtained from a young woman in good health and CMV-seronegative. Both conserved end residues are part of each CDR3. Each record gives: V gene, D gene, J gene, clone size, CDR3 DNA, CDR3 protein. A D gene is named only where the DNA matches it firmly. Clone size is given for some rows only: seen once, a few or many times, or a class if the clone is expanded.

TRBV2	TRBD2	TRBJ2-5	once	TGTGCCAGCATAAATCCGCGGGGGTACCAAGAGACCCAGTACTTC	CASINPRGYQETQYF
TRBV6-1	TRBD1	TRBJ2-7	.	TGTGCCAGCATTCAGGGGGTCCACTACGAGCAGTACTTC	CASIQGVHYEQYF
TRBV10-3	TRBD1	TRBJ1-5	.	TGTGCCATCAGTGGCGGCGGGACAGGGTCCCAGCCCCAGCATTTT	CAISGGGTGSQPQHF
TRBV7-8	.	TRBJ1-1	.	TGTGCCAGCAGCTTAGGAGGGATTGAAGCTTTCTTT	CASSLGGIEAFF
TRBV5-1	TRBD2	TRBJ2-7	.	TGCGCCAGCAGAACCGGGACTAGCGGGGTCTACGAGCAGTACTTC	CASRTGTSGVYEQYF
TRBV11-2	TRBD1	TRBJ1-1	few	TGTGCCAGCAGCCCAGAGGGACAGAGAGAAGCTTTCTTT	CASSPEGQREAFF
TRBV7-2	TRBD1	TRBJ1-5	.	TGTGCCAGCAGCTTAGAGGCAGGGGGCGGTCAGCCCCAGCATTTT	CASSLEAGGGQPQHF
TRBV9	.	TRBJ2-7	.	TGTGCCAGCAGCGTAGCTGTGGGGGGGGCCTTCCAGCAGTACTTC	CASSVAVGGAFQQYF
TRBV29-1	TRBD1	TRBJ1-1	.	TGCAGCGTTGTTTCGCCGACAGGGGGCACTGAAGCTTTCTTT	CSVVSPTGGTEAFF
TRBV5-4	TRBD1	TRBJ2-2	.	TGTGCCAGCAGCTTCCGGGACAGGGGGTCCGGGGAGCTGTTTTTT	CASSFRDRGSGELFF
TRBV15	.	TRBJ1-2	once	TGTGCCACCAGCGGGGGGAGGGGAGGGGGCTATGGCTACACCTTC	CATSGGRGGGYGYTF
TRBV5-1	TRBD1	TRBJ1-1	.	TGCGCCAGCAGCTTAAGGGGACAGAAGAACACTGAAGCTTTCTTT	CASSLRGQKNTEAFF
TRBV30	.	TRBJ1-3	once	TGTGCCTCAAAAGGGTCGGGGAAGTCTGGAAACACCATATATTTT	CASKGSGKSGNTIYF
TRBV18	.	TRBJ1-2	once	TGTGCCAGCTCACCCCTGGGGGGAAGTGGCTACACCTTC	CASSPLGGSGYTF
TRBV19	TRBD1	TRBJ2-5	.	TGTGCCAGTAGTATAGGGGCAGGGGGCACAGAGACCCAGTACTTC	CASSIGAGGTETQYF
TRBV5-1	TRBD2	TRBJ2-5	.	TGCGCCAGCAGCTTGGATCTAGCGGGGGTGGAGACCCAGTACTTC	CASSLDLAGVETQYF
TRBV10-2	TRBD1	TRBJ1-5	.	TGCGCCAGCATGGACAGGGATAGCAATCAGCCCCAGCATTTT	CASMDRDSNQPQHF
TRBV19	.	TRBJ2-7	.	TGTGCCAGTACCGAAACAGGGGAGCAGTACTTC	CASTETGEQYF
TRBV7-9	.	TRBJ2-3	once	TGTGCCAGCAGCTTAGACAGTAACACCGATACGCAGTATTTT	CASSLDSNTDTQYF
TRBV7-6	TRBD2	TRBJ2-1	.	TGTGCCAGCAGCTTAGCGGCGGGGGGTGTCAATGAGCAGTTCTTC	CASSLAAGGVNEQFF
TRBV29-1	.	TRBJ2-7	.	TGCAGCGTTTCCGATGGACAGCCCTACGAGCAGTACTTC	CSVSDGQPYEQYF
TRBV19	.	TRBJ2-1	.	TGTGCCAGTAGTATTGGAGGCAATGAGCAGTTCTTC	CASSIGGNEQFF